These 3 T cell receptor beta chains share one sample of origin, sequenced in a study of blood T cells in healthy people across ages. Together with a sample-barcoded 5' primer, a J-beta primer mix was included in a second PCR lasting about 7 to 11 cycles. TCRdb re-analysed the 5' RACE reads in MiXCR, keeping a single row per CDR3 protein. Seen here are hundreds of thousands of distinct CDR3 sequences, about 62% observed once, and the top ten hold approximately 20%. Sequenced material: blood. Source of these receptors: a man aged 25 to 45 in good health.

This clonotype was counted between two and nine times. The chain uses TRBV20-1 and TRBJ2-7, with 14 bases lining up with TRBD2. Trimming removed 3 bases from V and 6 bases from J; junction bases left unmatched: 7. CDR3 length: 15 amino acids. Germline V CDR1 and CDR2: DFQATT, SNEGSKA (reference sequence). The CDR3 region has the DNA TGCAGTGCTAGTTCGGTTGGGACTAGCGGGAGCGAGCAGTACTTC. This translates into CSASSVGTSGSEQYF.

This chain joins TRBV2 and TRBJ2-5, with 7 bases that match TRBD1. Germline-derived CDR1 and CDR2 are SNHLY and FYNNEI. The V and J ends lost 8 bases and 11 bases, in that order; junction bases with no gene match: 17. This CDR3 has 14 amino acids. The CDR3 loop reads CASDPTGVYNEQYF. The CDR3 DNA reads TGTGCCAGCGACCCCACAGGGGTTTACAATGAGCAGTACTTC.

This chain uses TRBV12-3 or TRBV12-4 with TRBJ2-7; D might be TRBD2 (6 bases). Trimming stripped 5 bases from V and 0 bases from J, with 14 bases between. The CDR3 is made up of 15 amino acids. The CDR3 protein is CASSLTPGDSYEQYF. The CDR3 nucleotides are TGTGCCAGCAGTCTAACCCCGGGGGACTCCTACGAGCAGTACTTC.